Shown below are 4 T cell receptor beta chains from a single sample sequenced in a study of blood T cells in healthy people across ages. It was with a sample-barcoded 5' primer and a J-beta primer mix that a second PCR of about 6 to 11 cycles was run. TCRdb fed the 5' RACE reads into MiXCR, producing one record per CDR3 protein. The sample lists a few hundred thousand distinct CDR3 sequences, roughly 29% occurring once. Sequenced material: blood. These receptors all come from a woman aged 70-85 years in good health.

This clonotype was counted many times. V and J are TRBV2 and TRBJ2-3, with 13 bases aligning to TRBD2. J lost 6 bases, V lost 6 bases, and 6 bases had no gene match. CDR1 is SNHLY and CDR2 is FYNNEI in the germline V gene. This CDR3 has 15 residues. The CDR3 protein is CASSVLAGGPDTQYF. In DNA form, the CDR3 reads TGTGCCAGCAGCGTACTAGCGGGAGGGCCGGATACGCAGTATTTT.

In its sample, this clonotype was seen many times. V usage is TRBV18 and J usage is TRBJ1-5; no reliable D call. Germline CDR1 is KGHSH and CDR2 is LQKENI. Trimming cost V 6 bases and J 7 bases, with 16 bases left between them. This CDR3 spans 14 amino acids. This CDR3 reads CASSSMGGDQPQHF. CDR3 sequence (DNA): TGTGCCAGCTCGTCGATGGGAGGCGACCAGCCCCAGCATTTT.

This clonotype has more than one count but fewer than ten. V and J are TRBV5-4 and TRBJ2-5; 10 nucleotides align to TRBD2. CDR1 and CDR2 (germline): SGHNT, YYREEE (reference sequence). The CDR3 is 16 residues long. J gave up 4 bases and V 3 bases, and 9 bases lay outside the gene matches. In nucleotides, the CDR3 is TGTGCCAGCAGCTCACCGGCTAGCGGGAGCCTAGAGACCCAGTACTTC. Protein: CASSSPASGSLETQYF.

This clonotype has a count of ten or more. The genes are TRBV20-1 and TRBJ2-1; 7 nucleotides align to TRBD1. V trimming: 4 bases; J trimming: 9 bases; junction bases outside the gene matches: 9. Germline assignment: CDR1 DFQATT and CDR2 SNEGSKA (reference sequence). The CDR3 is 13 residues long. The CDR3 DNA sequence: TGCAGTGCTAAAGGTCAGGGGGACGCTGAGCAGTTCTTC. It translates to CSAKGQGDAEQFF.